Only a few counts were recorded for the clone carrying this T cell receptor (beta chain). Antigen specificity is unknown. This specimen comes from a study of T cell repertoires in cytomegalovirus infection. Findings and limits, study-wide: It was HLA-C-restricted CMV-specific TCR beta clonotypes that dominated the response ex vivo.

Germline V gene sequence: CDR1 KGHSH, CDR2 LQKENI. V lost 2 bases and J lost 8, with 13 bases in between. CDR3 length: 15 residues. In TCRdb, the reads were re-called with MiXCR into one record per CDR3 protein. The sample has almost 500,000 distinct CDR3 sequences; about 11% are singletons. This TCR was recovered from a human donor in good health (CMV status not recorded). Some clones in this sample may be carry-over from other donors' samples. The genes are TRBV18 and TRBJ1-6, with D possibly being TRBD1 (5 bases). The specimen sequenced was PBMCs. The CDR3 nucleotides read TGTGCCAGCTCACCAGGGGCTGGTTCGGATTCACCCCTCCACTTT. Its translation: CASSPGAGSDSPLHF.